This T cell receptor beta chain came from a study of post-analysis software for immune sequencing data. The TCR beta cDNA libraries contained unique molecular identifiers. TCRdb processed the PCR reads anew with MiXCR; each CDR3 protein has one entry. The table lists roughly 670,000 distinct CDR3 sequences, 59% of them singletons. Sequenced: blood. The receptor comes from a girl aged 2 to 9 with multiple sclerosis.

CDR3 residues: CSVLSVEETQYF. The DNA of the CDR3 is TGCAGCGTTCTAAGCGTCGAGGAGACCCAGTACTTC. The V gene is TRBV29-1, the J gene TRBJ2-5; D is uncertain. The V end was cut by 5 bases, the J end by 5 bases, with 12 bases between. The CDR3 contains 12 residues. From germline, CDR1 is SQVTM and CDR2 ANQGSEA. The full variable domain, in which reference TRBV29-1 and TRBJ2-5 provide the parts outside the CDR3, is SAVISQKPSRDICQRGTSLTIQCQVDSQVTMMFWYRQQPGQSLTLIATANQGSEATYESGFVIDKFPISRPNLTFSTLTVSNMSPEDSSIYLCSVLSVEETQYFGPGTRLLVL.